Shown below are 10 T cell receptor beta chains from a single sample sequenced in a study of cytomegalovirus exposure and HLA in healthy donors. Sequencing used immunoSEQ multiplex PCR; TCRdb keeps in-frame clones, though not all of them. The profile shows about 150,000 clones, about 82% of them singletons. The specimen sequenced was PBMCs. The source is a human donor in good health.

The table lists this clone with a few counts. V is TRBV28 and J is TRBJ2-7, with TRBD1 as a possible D gene (6 bases). The CDR3 has 12 amino acids. Germline-derived CDR1 and CDR2 are MDHEN and SYDVKM. V shed 5 bases and J shed 3 bases, with 8 bases lying between them. The CDR3 DNA reads TGTGCCAGCAGTCCGGACAGCTACGAGCAGTACTTC. Translation: CASSPDSYEQYF.

V gene TRBV7-9 combines with J gene TRBJ2-1, with 13 bases that match TRBD2. V lost 3 bases to trimming and J lost 9 bases; unmatched junction nucleotides: 5. The CDR3 covers 15 residues. Germline V gene lookup returns CDR1 SEHNR and CDR2 FQNEAQ (reference sequence). This CDR3 reads CASSLRTSGRGEQFF. The CDR3 DNA reads as TGTGCCAGCAGCTTGAGGACTAGCGGGAGAGGTGAGCAGTTCTTC.

The genes are TRBV7-2 and TRBJ1-5; 8 bases are a match to TRBD1. Losses at the gene ends were 4 bases for V and 5 bases for J; bases not matched to a gene: 7. Germline CDR1 is SGHTA and CDR2 is FQGNSA. The CDR3 is 15 residues long. The CDR3 nucleotides are TGTGCCAGCAGCTCGCGACAGGGGACGGATCAGCCCCAGCATTTT. Amino acids: CASSSRQGTDQPQHF.

This chain connects TRBV4-3 to TRBJ2-5; 11 positions match TRBD2. V was clipped by 2 bases and J by 2 bases; unmatched bases: 4. In germline, CDR1 is LGHNA, CDR2 YSLEER. The CDR3 runs 16 residues. The CDR3 coding sequence is TGCGCCAGCAGCCAACGGACTAGCGGGTTACAAGAGACCCAGTACTTC. Translation gives CASSQRTSGLQETQYF.

The chain joins TRBV29-1 to TRBJ2-5, with D uncertain. V lost 7 bases and J 1 base, leaving 7 bases between the germline ends. In germline, CDR1 is SQVTM, CDR2 ANQGSEA. The CDR3 spans 11 residues. CDR3 in DNA: TGCAGCGAGAAGCGCCAAGAGACCCAGTACTTC. Its translation is CSEKRQETQYF.

This clone appeared a single time. This chain connects TRBV7-3 to TRBJ1-2; maybe TRBD1 (6 bases). V lost 5 bases, J lost 0 bases, and 13 bases lay in between. The CDR3 runs 15 residues. Germline CDR1 SGHTA, CDR2 FQGTGA. The CDR3 loop reads CASSILGQPNYGYTF. CDR3 nucleotides: TGTGCCAGCAGCATCCTTGGACAGCCTAACTATGGCTACACCTTC.

The chain is built from TRBV18 and TRBJ1-6; 8 bases line up with TRBD1. Trimming at V came to 3 bases and at J to 7 bases, leaving 5 bases not matched to a gene. This CDR3 contains 15 residues. The germline V gene encodes CDR1 KGHSH and CDR2 LQKENI. CDR3 DNA sequence: TGTGCCAGCTCACCGTTGGGACAGGAGAATTCACCCCTCCACTTT. The encoded protein is CASSPLGQENSPLHF.

The rearrangement links TRBV9 to TRBJ2-1; D is undetermined. This CDR3 is 14 amino acids long. Trimming shortened V by 1 base and J by 9 bases, and 14 bases separated the two germline ends. Germline CDR1 SGDLS, CDR2 YYNGEE. CDR3 DNA: TGTGCCAGCAGCGTAAGCGTCCAGCCCCTTGAGCAGTTCTTC. Its protein product is CASSVSVQPLEQFF.

This clone was seen just once. Sequence at one end of the junction differs from germline and may be a read error. The V gene is TRBV7-9, the J gene TRBJ1-4; D possibly corresponds to TRBD1 (5 bases). CDR1 SEHNR and CDR2 FQNEAQ come from the germline V gene (reference sequence). The CDR3 is made up of 14 amino acids. The CDR3 loop is CAGTYSSTNEKLFF. The CDR3 coding sequence is TGCGCCGGGACTTACTCATCAACTAATGAAAAACTGTTTTTT.

This chain links TRBV7-8 with TRBJ1-2; 7 bases agree with TRBD1. The CDR3 is made up of 12 amino acids. The germline V gene encodes CDR1 SGHVS and CDR2 FQNEAQ. The J segment lost 7 bases and the V segment lost 1 base, leaving 0 bases of the junction unmatched. DNA of the CDR3: TGTGCCAGCAGCTTAGACAGGGGTGGCTACACCTTC. Its translation is CASSLDRGGYTF.